This T cell receptor (beta chain) was identified in a study of regulatory T cells in long-lasting Graves disease. Construction of the TCR beta libraries employed iRepertoire HTBI primers in conjunction with Arm-PCR of CDR3 regions. One entry per CDR3 protein, called by TCRdb with MiXCR from the multiplex PCR reads. The sample lists around 400,000 distinct CDR3 sequences; 15% were seen once. The germline gives CDR1 MNHEY, CDR2 SVGAGI. The V gene lost 0 bases and the J gene lost 3 bases, with 6 bases spanning the gap. This CDR3 has 14 amino acids. Study conclusions and caveats: Thyroid tissue was not sampled; only peripheral blood was.

Time point given: newly diagnosed GD, antithyroid drugs for less than 3 months. Preparation of the TCR library used RNA extracted from PBMCs. This clonotype was seen only a few times. Its cognate antigen is unknown. The data also belong to a second study, concerning T cells in Graves' hyperthyroidism and ophthalmopathy.

This sequence originates from a middle-aged woman with Graves disease. The chain joins TRBV6-5 to TRBJ2-1; D gene uncertain. The input for sequencing was peripheral blood mononuclear cells (PBMCs), taken at new diagnosis, from a patient treated with antithyroid drugs. The CDR3 protein is CASSYSAVYNEQFF. In DNA, the CDR3 is TGTGCCAGCAGTTACTCGGCTGTCTACAATGAGCAGTTCTTC.